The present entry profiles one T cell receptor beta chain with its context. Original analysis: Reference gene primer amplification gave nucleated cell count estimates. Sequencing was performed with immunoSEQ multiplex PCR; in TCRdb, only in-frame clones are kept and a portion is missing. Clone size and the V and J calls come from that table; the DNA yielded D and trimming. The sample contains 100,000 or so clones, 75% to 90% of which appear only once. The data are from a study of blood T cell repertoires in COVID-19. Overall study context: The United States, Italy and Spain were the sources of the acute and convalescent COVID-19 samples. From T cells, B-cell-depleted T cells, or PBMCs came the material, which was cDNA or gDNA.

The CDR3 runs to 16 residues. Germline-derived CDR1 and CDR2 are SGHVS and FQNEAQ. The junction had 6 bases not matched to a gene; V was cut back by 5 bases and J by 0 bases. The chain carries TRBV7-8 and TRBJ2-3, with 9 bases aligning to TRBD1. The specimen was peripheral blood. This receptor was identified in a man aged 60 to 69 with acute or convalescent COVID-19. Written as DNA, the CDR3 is TGTGCCAGCAGCGCCGACGGGACAGGGAGCACAGATACGCAGTATTTT. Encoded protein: CASSADGTGSTDTQYF. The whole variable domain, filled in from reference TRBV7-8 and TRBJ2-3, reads GAGVSQSPRYKVAKRGQDVALRCDPISGHVSLFWYQQALGQGPEFLTYFQNEAQLDKSGLPSDRFFAERPEGSVSTLKIQRTQQEDSAVYLCASSADGTGSTDTQYFGPGTRLTVL.